These T cell receptor beta chains were read from a single sample in a study of shared T cell receptors in the human thymus. Profiled with immunoSEQ multiplex PCR; TCRdb holds only in-frame clones, not every one. The table lists approximately 580,000 clones, approximately 78% of them singletons. The same data also went into a second study, on human thymus T cells.

Sequenced material: thymocytes. The receptors were gathered from a boy younger than two with a congenital heart defect. The CDR3 runs from the conserved cysteine through the conserved F or W. Fields, in order: V gene, J gene, clone size, D gene, CDR3 DNA, CDR3 protein. A D gene is named only where the DNA matches it firmly. The listing skips clone size in some rows; elsewhere it reads once, few, many or a size class.

>TRBV6-6|TRBJ1-2|.|.
TGTGCCAGCAGTTACCATGGGCTTGGTGGCTACACCTTC
CASSYHGLGGYTF
>TRBV6-5|TRBJ2-1|few|.
TGTGCCAGCAGTTTCAAAGAGCAGTTCTTC
CASSFKEQFF
>TRBV4-2|TRBJ2-1|few|TRBD1
TGTGCCAGCAGCCTCCGGACAGGGGCGCCCTACAATGAGCAGTTCTTC
CASSLRTGAPYNEQFF
>TRBV19|TRBJ2-5|.|TRBD2
TGTGCCAGTAGTTCAGGGGCCCTAAGCGGGAGGAAAGAGACCCAGTACTTC
CASSSGALSGRKETQYF
>TRBV7-2|TRBJ1-2|.|TRBD1
TGTGCCAGCAGCGAGGACAGGGGGAGGGGCTACACCTTC
CASSEDRGRGYTF
>TRBV27|TRBJ2-1|once|.
TGTGCCAGCAGTCGGGGGTTCTTC
CASSRGFF
>TRBV5-1|TRBJ1-5|.|TRBD1
TGCGCCAGCAGCCGGGGGACAGGTGCTAATCAGCCCCAGCATTTT
CASSRGTGANQPQHF
>TRBV15|TRBJ2-7|once|.
TGTGCCACCAGCAGAGGTCAGGGGCCTTCGGGCGAGCAGTACTTC
CATSRGQGPSGEQYF
>TRBV4-1|TRBJ2-7|few|TRBD2
TGCGCCAGCAGCCAAGATCCCCTGAGGAGCGGGAGGATGGACGAGCAGTACTTC
CASSQDPLRSGRMDEQYF
>TRBV6-1|TRBJ2-2|.|TRBD1
TGTGCCAGCAGTACCCAGACAGGGGGCGGGGAGCTGTTTTTT
CASSTQTGGGELFF
>TRBV2|TRBJ2-3|.|.
TGTGCCAGCTGCTCCGGCCAATCAGGAGATACGCAGTATTTT
CASCSGQSGDTQYF
>TRBV2|TRBJ1-2|.|.
TGTGCCAGCAAAAGTTCGTCAGGGATCGACTATGGCTACACCTTC
CASKSSSGIDYGYTF
>TRBV30|TRBJ2-5|.|TRBD2
TGTGCCTGGAGTTCCGGACTAGCGGGAGGGGTGGAGACCCAGTACTTC
CAWSSGLAGGVETQYF
>TRBV6-1|TRBJ2-7|once|.
TGTGCCAGCAGTTATTCGAGGACAAATGAGCAGTACTTC
CASSYSRTNEQYF
>TRBV4-1|TRBJ2-2|.|.
TGCGCCAGCAGCCAAGATGCACGGCGGGAAGTCTCCGGGGAGCTGTTTTTT
CASSQDARREVSGELFF
>TRBV5-1|TRBJ2-5|.|.
TGCGCCAGCAGCCCGGACAGACAAGAGACCCAGTACTTC
CASSPDRQETQYF
>TRBV13|TRBJ1-1|.|.
TGTGCCAGCAGCTTACGGGACACTGAAGCTTTCTTT
CASSLRDTEAFF
>TRBV2|TRBJ1-4|once|.
TGTGCCAGCAGTGAAGATTTAAGACGGCGGCCTAATGAAAAACTGTTTTTT
CASSEDLRRRPNEKLFF
>TRBV19|TRBJ2-7|.|TRBD1
TGTGCCAGTAGTACGACAGGGGGCTCCTACGAGCAGTACTTC
CASSTTGGSYEQYF
>TRBV5-4|TRBJ1-1|once|.
TGTGCCGGCGGTCCCAATGGCCAGATGAACACTGAAGCTTTCTTT
CAGGPNGQMNTEAFF
>TRBV29-1|TRBJ2-6|.|TRBD1
TGCAGCGTCCCGGCAGGGGGAGCCTCTGGGGCCAACGTCCTGACTTTC
CSVPAGGASGANVLTF
>TRBV4-2|TRBJ2-7|.|TRBD2
TGTGCCAGCAGCCAAGGGACTAGCGGGAGGGCGGGGCTCGGGGACCTCTACGAGCAGTACTTC
CASSQGTSGRAGLGDLYEQYF
>TRBV6-1|TRBJ2-6|.|.
TGTGCCAGCAACAACGGGGAAGGGGCCAACGTCCTGACTTTC
CASNNGEGANVLTF
>TRBV23-1|TRBJ2-7|.|.
TGCGCCAGCAGCCAAGACACGGGGAACCTCAGCTCCTACGAGCAGTACTTC
CASSQDTGNLSSYEQYF
>TRBV4-1|TRBJ2-1|.|.
TGCGCCAGCAGCCCTCATGGGTGGGCGGGATATGGGAATGAGCAGTTCTTC
CASSPHGWAGYGNEQFF
>TRBV6-5|TRBJ2-1|.|.
TGTGCCAGCAGCCCGTCTCCCTCCTACAATGAGCAGTTCTTC
CASSPSPSYNEQFF
>TRBV4-3|TRBJ1-2|.|.
TGCGCCAGCAGCCAAGATAGGGTGCGAGGGCTGCGGGGCTACACCTTC
CASSQDRVRGLRGYTF
>TRBV10-2|TRBJ2-1|few|.
TGCGCCAGCAGTGCAGTAGGCTTCACGGAGAGCTCCTACAATGAGCAGTTCTTC
CASSAVGFTESSYNEQFF
>TRBV27|TRBJ1-5|.|.
TGTGCCAGCGCAGGGGACGAATGGATGCCCCAGCATTTT
CASAGDEWMPQHF
>TRBV11-2|TRBJ2-7|few|TRBD1
TGTGCCAGCAGCTTAGAAGGGTACAGGGGGAAGGACGAGCAGTACTTC
CASSLEGYRGKDEQYF
>TRBV10-3|TRBJ2-7|.|TRBD2
TGTGCCATCAGTGGCCTAGCGGGACCACGTTACGAGCAGTACTTC
CAISGLAGPRYEQYF
>TRBV5-4|TRBJ1-2|.|TRBD1
TGTGCCAGCAGCTTAAGACCGAGGGACAGGGAGGGCTATGGCTACACCTTC
CASSLRPRDREGYGYTF
>TRBV5-1|TRBJ2-2|.|.
TGCGCCAGCGCCACCAGGGGGGACACCGGGGAGCTGTTTTTT
CASATRGDTGELFF
>TRBV27|TRBJ2-5|.|.
TGTGCCAGCAGTCCGCGGCGTCAAGAGACCCAGTACTTC
CASSPRRQETQYF
>TRBV6-1|TRBJ2-7|.|.
TGTGCCAGCAAGGGGTTCGCCTACGAGCAGTACTTC
CASKGFAYEQYF
>TRBV28|TRBJ1-2|.|.
TGTGCCAGCAGAGCTCTAGGCAATGGCTACACCTTC
CASRALGNGYTF
>TRBV11-2|TRBJ2-3|once|.
TGTGCCAGCAGTCCGTGGGAGGCGGGACGGAGCACAGATACGCAGTATTTT
CASSPWEAGRSTDTQYF
>TRBV9|TRBJ2-7|.|.
TGTGCCAGCAGCCCCCCGGAAAAGAGGTACGAGCAGTACTTC
CASSPPEKRYEQYF